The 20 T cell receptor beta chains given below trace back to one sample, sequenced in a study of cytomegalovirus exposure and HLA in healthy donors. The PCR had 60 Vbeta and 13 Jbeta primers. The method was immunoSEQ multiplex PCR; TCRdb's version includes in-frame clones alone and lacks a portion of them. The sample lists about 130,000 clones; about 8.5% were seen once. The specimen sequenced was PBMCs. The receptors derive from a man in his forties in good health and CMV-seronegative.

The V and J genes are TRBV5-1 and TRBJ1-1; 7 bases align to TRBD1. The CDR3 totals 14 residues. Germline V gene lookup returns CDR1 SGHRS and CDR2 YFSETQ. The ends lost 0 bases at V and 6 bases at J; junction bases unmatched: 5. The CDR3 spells CASSLETGAPEAFF. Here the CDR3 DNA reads TGCGCCAGCAGCTTGGAAACAGGGGCCCCTGAAGCTTTCTTT.

DNA of the CDR3: TGTGCCAGCAGCTTGCGGAGGGATCAGCCCCAGCATTTT. This sequence encodes CASSLRRDQPQHF. The chain uses TRBV7-8 and TRBJ1-5; unclear D gene. Trimming shortened V by 3 bases and J by 5 bases, and 8 bases separated the two germline ends. The CDR3 covers 13 residues. Germline V gives CDR1 SGHVS, CDR2 FQNEAQ. Looking up the rest from reference TRBV7-8 and TRBJ1-5 gives the full variable domain: GAGVSQSPRYKVAKRGQDVALRCDPISGHVSLFWYQQALGQGPEFLTYFQNEAQLDKSGLPSDRFFAERPEGSVSTLKIQRTQQEDSAVYLCASSLRRDQPQHFGDGTRLSIL.

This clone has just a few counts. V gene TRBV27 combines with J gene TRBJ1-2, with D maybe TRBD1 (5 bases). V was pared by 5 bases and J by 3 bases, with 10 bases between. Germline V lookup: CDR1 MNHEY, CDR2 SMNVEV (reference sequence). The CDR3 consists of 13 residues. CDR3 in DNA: TGTGCCAGCAGTCTGACAGCGTACTATGGCTACACCTTC. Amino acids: CASSLTAYYGYTF.

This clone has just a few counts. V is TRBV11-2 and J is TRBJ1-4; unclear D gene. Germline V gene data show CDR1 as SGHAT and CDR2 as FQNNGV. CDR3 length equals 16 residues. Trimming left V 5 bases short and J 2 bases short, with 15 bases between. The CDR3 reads CASSKDWVGTNEKLFF. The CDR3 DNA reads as TGTGCCAGCAGCAAAGACTGGGTCGGCACTAATGAAAAACTGTTTTTT.

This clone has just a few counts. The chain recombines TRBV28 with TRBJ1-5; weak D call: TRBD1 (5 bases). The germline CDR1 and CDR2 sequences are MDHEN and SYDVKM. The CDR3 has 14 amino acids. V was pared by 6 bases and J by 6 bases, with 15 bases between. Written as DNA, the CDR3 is TGTGCCAGCAGCTGGGGGGGGATCACTCAGCCCCAGCATTTT. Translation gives CASSWGGITQPQHF.

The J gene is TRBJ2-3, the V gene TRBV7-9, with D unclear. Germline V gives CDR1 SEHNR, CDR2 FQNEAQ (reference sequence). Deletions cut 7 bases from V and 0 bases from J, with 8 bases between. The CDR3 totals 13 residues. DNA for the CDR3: TGTGCCAGCACCTTCCTTAGCACAGATACGCAGTATTTT. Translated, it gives CASTFLSTDTQYF.

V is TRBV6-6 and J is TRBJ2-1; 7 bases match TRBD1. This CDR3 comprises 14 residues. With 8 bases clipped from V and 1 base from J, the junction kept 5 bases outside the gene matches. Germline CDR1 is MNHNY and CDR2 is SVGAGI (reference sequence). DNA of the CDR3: TGTGCCAGCTCCAACAGGGGATCCTACAATGAGCAGTTCTTC. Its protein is CASSNRGSYNEQFF.

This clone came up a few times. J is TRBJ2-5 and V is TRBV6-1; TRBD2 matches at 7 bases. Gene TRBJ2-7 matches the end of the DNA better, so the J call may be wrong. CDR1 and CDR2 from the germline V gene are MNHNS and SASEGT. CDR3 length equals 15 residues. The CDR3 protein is CASSEDGGSSYEQYF. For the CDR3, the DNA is TGTGCCAGCAGTGAAGACGGGGGGAGCTCCTACGAGCAGTACTTC.

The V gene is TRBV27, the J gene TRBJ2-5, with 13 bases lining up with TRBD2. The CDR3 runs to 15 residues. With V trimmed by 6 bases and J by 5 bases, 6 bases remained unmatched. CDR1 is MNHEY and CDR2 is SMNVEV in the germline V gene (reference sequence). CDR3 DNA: TGTGCCAGCAGAACTCGGACTAGCGGGGGTGAGACCCAGTACTTC. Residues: CASRTRTSGGETQYF.

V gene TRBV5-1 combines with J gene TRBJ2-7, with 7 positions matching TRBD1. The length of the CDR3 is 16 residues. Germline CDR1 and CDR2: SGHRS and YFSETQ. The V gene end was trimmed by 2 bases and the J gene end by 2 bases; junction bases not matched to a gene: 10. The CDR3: CASSFMAAGGAYEQYF. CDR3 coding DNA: TGCGCCAGCAGCTTTATGGCGGCAGGGGGAGCCTACGAGCAGTACTTC.

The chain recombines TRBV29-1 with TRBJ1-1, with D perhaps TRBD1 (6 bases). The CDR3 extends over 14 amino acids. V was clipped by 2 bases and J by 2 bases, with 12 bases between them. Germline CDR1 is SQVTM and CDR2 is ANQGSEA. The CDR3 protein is CSVESGGGNTEAFF. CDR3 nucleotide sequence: TGCAGCGTTGAAAGCGGGGGGGGCAACACTGAAGCTTTCTTT. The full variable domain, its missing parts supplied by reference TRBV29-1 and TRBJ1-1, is SAVISQKPSRDICQRGTSLTIQCQVDSQVTMMFWYRQQPGQSLTLIATANQGSEATYESGFVIDKFPISRPNLTFSTLTVSNMSPEDSSIYLCSVESGGGNTEAFFGQGTRLTVV.

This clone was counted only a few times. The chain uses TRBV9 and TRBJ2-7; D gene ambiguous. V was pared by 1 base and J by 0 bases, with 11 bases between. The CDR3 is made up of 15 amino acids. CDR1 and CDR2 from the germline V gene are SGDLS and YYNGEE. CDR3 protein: CASSVNPQVSYEQYF. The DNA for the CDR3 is TGTGCCAGCAGCGTAAACCCCCAGGTCTCCTACGAGCAGTACTTC.

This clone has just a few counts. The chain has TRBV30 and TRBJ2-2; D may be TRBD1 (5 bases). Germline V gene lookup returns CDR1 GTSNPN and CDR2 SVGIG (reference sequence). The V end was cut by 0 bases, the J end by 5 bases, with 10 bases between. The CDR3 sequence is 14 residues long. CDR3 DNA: TGTGCCTGGAGTGTTCGCAGGGCGACCGGGGAGCTGTTTTTT. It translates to CAWSVRRATGELFF.

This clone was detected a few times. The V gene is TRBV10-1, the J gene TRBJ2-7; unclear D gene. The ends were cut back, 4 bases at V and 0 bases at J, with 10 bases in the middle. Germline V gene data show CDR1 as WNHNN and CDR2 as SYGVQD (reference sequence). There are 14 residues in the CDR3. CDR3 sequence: CASSADINSYEQYF. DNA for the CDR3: TGCGCCAGCAGTGCCGACATCAACTCCTACGAGCAGTACTTC.

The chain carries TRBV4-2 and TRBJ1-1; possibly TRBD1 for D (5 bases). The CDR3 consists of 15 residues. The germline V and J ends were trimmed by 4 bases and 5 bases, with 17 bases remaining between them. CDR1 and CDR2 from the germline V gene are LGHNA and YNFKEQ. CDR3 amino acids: CASSPRDFGGTEAFF. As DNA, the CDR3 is TGTGCCAGCAGCCCTAGGGATTTCGGGGGGACTGAAGCTTTCTTT.

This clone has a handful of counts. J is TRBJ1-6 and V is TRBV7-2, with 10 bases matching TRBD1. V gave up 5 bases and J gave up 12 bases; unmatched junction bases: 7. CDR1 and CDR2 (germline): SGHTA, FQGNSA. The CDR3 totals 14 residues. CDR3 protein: CASSPGQGVEPLHF. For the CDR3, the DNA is TGTGCCAGCAGCCCCGGACAGGGGGTGGAACCCCTCCACTTT.

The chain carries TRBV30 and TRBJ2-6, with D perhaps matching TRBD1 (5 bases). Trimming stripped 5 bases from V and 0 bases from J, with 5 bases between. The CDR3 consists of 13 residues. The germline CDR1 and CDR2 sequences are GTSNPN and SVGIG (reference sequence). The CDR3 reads CAWDSSGANVLTF. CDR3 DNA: TGTGCCTGGGACAGCTCTGGGGCCAACGTCCTGACTTTC.

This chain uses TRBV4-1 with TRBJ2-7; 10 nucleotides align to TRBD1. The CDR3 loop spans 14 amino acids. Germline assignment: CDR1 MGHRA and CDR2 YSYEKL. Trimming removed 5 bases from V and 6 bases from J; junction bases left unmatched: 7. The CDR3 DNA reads TGCGCCAGCAGCGAATCCGGGACAGGGGTCGAGCAGTACTTC. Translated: CASSESGTGVEQYF.

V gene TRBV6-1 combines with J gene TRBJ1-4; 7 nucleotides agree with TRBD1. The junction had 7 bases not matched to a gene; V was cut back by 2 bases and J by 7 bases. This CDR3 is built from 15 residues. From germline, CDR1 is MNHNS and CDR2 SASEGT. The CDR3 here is CASSEPTGLGEKLFF. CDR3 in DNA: TGTGCCAGCAGTGAACCGACAGGGTTGGGTGAAAAACTGTTTTTT.

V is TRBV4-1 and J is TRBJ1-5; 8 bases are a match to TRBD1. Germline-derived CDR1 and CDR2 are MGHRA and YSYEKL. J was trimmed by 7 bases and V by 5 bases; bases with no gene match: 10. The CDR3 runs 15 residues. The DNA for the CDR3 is TGCGCCAGCAGCGACAGGGGCGGGGGCGTACAGCCCCAGCATTTT. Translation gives CASSDRGGGVQPQHF.